Listed here is a single T cell receptor (beta chain). Its antigen is still unknown. This record comes from a study of identical twins. Addition of a universal primer site occurred through template switching, and cDNA carried unique molecular identifiers. Using its own MiXCR run on the 5' RACE reads, TCRdb lists one record per CDR3 protein. The sample holds around 1.7 million distinct CDR3 sequences, roughly a third seen once. Study-level points and caveats: Where beta out-of-frame sequences were concerned, excess twin sharing was weaker.

The germline V and J ends were trimmed by 6 bases and 8 bases, with 16 bases remaining between them. The CDR3 has 14 amino acids. From germline, CDR1 is SNHLY and CDR2 FYNNEI. Donors uniformly comprised healthy Caucasians. This sequence joins TRBV2 and TRBJ1-4; a possible D gene is TRBD1 (5 bases). Source material: cord blood. This sequence was found in a newborn girl in good health. For the CDR3, the DNA is TGTGCCAGCAGCGGGACCGAACTAGAAGAAAAACTGTTTTTT. Translation: CASSGTELEEKLFF. Based on the CDR3 plus reference TRBV2 and TRBJ1-4, the full variable domain is EPEVTQTPSHQVTQMGQEVILRCVPISNHLYFYWYRQILGQKVEFLVSFYNNEISEKSEIFDDQFSVERPDGSNFTLKIRSTKLEDSAMYFCASSGTELEEKLFFGSGTQLSVL.